A single sample gave rise to the 26 T cell receptor beta chains below, sequenced in a study of early T cells in non-severe SARS-CoV-2 infection. MiXCR, applied by TCRdb to the 5' RACE reads, yields one record per CDR3 protein. Of some 19,000 distinct CDR3 sequences detected, approximately 4% appear once; the ten largest clones hold around 7.3%. The sequencing input was whole blood. The receptors were sampled from an adult who was a healthcare worker with PCR-confirmed SARS-CoV-2 infection or an uninfected control (not recorded which).

This clonotype was seen at least ten times. This chain connects TRBV20-1 to TRBJ1-1; 7 bases map to TRBD1. J was trimmed by 4 bases and V by 5 bases; bases with no gene match: 4. The V gene's germline CDR1 is DFQATT and CDR2 SNEGSKA (reference sequence). CDR3 size: 12 residues. In nucleotides, the CDR3 is TGCAGTGCTTCCAAGGGGGCCACTGAAGCTTTCTTT. Its translation is CSASKGATEAFF.

This clonotype has more than one count but fewer than ten. The chain links TRBV2 to TRBJ2-2, with a tentative D call TRBD2 (5 bases). CDR3 length: 16 residues. Germline CDR1 and CDR2: SNHLY and FYNNEI. V lost 1 base to trimming and J lost 5 bases, with 14 bases between them. This chain's CDR3 is CASSEVAPGITGELFF. The CDR3 coding sequence is TGTGCCAGCAGTGAAGTTGCGCCCGGGATTACCGGGGAGCTGTTTTTT.

This chain links TRBV6-6 with TRBJ2-7; unclear D gene. Trimming removed 9 bases from V and 0 bases from J, with 12 bases in between. Germline V gives CDR1 MNHNY, CDR2 SVGAGI (reference sequence). This CDR3 is built from 13 residues. The CDR3 reads CASTLQSSYEQYF. Here the CDR3 DNA reads TGTGCCAGTACTTTACAATCCTCCTACGAGCAGTACTTC.

A word on this clonotype: This may be a read error: a much more frequent sequence differs by one nucleotide. The gene calls are TRBV10-2 and TRBJ2-2; D is possibly TRBD1 (6 bases). The CDR3 is 14 amino acids. Germline-derived CDR1 and CDR2 are WSHSY and SAAADI. CDR3 coding DNA: TGCACCAGCGGTATACAGGGGAACACCGGGGAGCTGTTTTTT. Translated, it gives CTSGIQGNTGELFF.

This clonotype was picked up many times. The V and J genes are TRBV20-1 and TRBJ2-7; 10 positions agree with TRBD1. This CDR3 comprises 13 residues. Germline CDR1 and CDR2: DFQATT and SNEGSKA (reference sequence). Trimming cost V 4 bases and J 7 bases; bases outside gene matches: 7. The CDR3 DNA is TGCAGTGCTACAAGGGACAGGGGTTGGGAGCAGTACTTC. Amino acid sequence: CSATRDRGWEQYF.

This clonotype occurred many times. This chain connects TRBV3-1 to TRBJ2-7, with TRBD2 matching 14 bases. Germline V CDR1 and CDR2: LGHDT, YNNKEL (reference sequence). J was trimmed by 5 bases and V by 4 bases; bases with no gene match: 4. The CDR3 contains 15 residues. The chain's CDR3 is CASSRGLAGVNEQYF. CDR3 DNA sequence: TGTGCCAGCAGCCGGGGACTAGCGGGGGTGAACGAGCAGTACTTC.

The table lists this clonotype with many counts. The chain carries TRBV5-5 and TRBJ1-2; 7 bases fit TRBD1. Losses at the gene ends were 4 bases for V and 4 bases for J; bases not matched to a gene: 10. The CDR3 is 15 amino acids. Germline V CDR1 and CDR2: SGHKS, YYEKEE (reference sequence). CDR3 sequence reads: CASSNGQAEVYGYTF. The CDR3, as DNA: TGTGCCAGCAGCAATGGACAGGCTGAGGTCTATGGCTACACCTTC.

Many counts were recorded for this clonotype. The rearrangement joins TRBV30 to TRBJ2-7, with a weak D call TRBD2 (5 bases). Trimming left V 6 bases short and J 2 bases short, with 11 bases between. The CDR3 covers 12 residues. Per the germline V gene, CDR1 is GTSNPN and CDR2 is SVGIG (reference sequence). CDR3 region: CACSLGAYEQYF. The CDR3 DNA reads as TGTGCCTGTTCGCTGGGAGCCTACGAGCAGTACTTC. The full variable domain, in which reference TRBV30 and TRBJ2-7 provide the parts outside the CDR3, is SQTIHQWPATLVQPVGSPLSLECTVEGTSNPNLYWYRQAAGRGLQLLFYSVGIGQISSEVPQNLSASRPQDRQFILSSKKLLLSDSGFYLCACSLGAYEQYFGPGTRLTVT.

Comments on this clonotype: With a much larger clone just one base away, this may be a read error. The chain links TRBV15 to TRBJ1-6; D is unclear. The CDR3 consists of 14 residues. The germline gives CDR1 LNHNV, CDR2 YYDKDF (reference sequence). This CDR3 reads CATSRDGFRSPPHF. CDR3 DNA: TGTGCCACCAGCAGAGATGGGTTCCGGTCACCCCCCCACTTT.

This clonotype was counted at least ten times. The CDR3: CASRSGTAIYEQYF. Here the CDR3 DNA reads TGTGCCAGCAGGTCCGGGACAGCAATCTACGAGCAGTACTTC. This rearrangement joins TRBV6-6 to TRBJ2-7; TRBD1 matches at 7 bases. After removal of 6 bases from V and 3 bases from J, the junction contained 8 bases not matched to a gene. This CDR3 is 14 amino acids long. CDR1 and CDR2 (germline): MNHNY, SVGAGI (reference sequence).

By share, this clonotype counts as medium-sized (0.01 to 0.1%). One end of the junction varies from germline; a read error may be responsible. V and J are TRBV7-2 and TRBJ2-3; the match to TRBD2 covers 8 bases. The CDR3 spans 16 residues. The germline CDR1 and CDR2 sequences are SGHTA and FQGNSA. For the CDR3, the DNA is TGTGCCAGCAGATTAGGACTAGCCTCTAGCACAGATACGCAGTATTTT. It translates to CASRLGLASSTDTQYF.

This clonotype was picked up many times. The chain employs TRBV29-1 and TRBJ1-5, with a weak D call TRBD1 (5 bases). The CDR3 consists of 13 residues. Trimming pared 4 bases from V and 3 bases from J, leaving 10 bases between. CDR1 and CDR2 (germline): SQVTM, ANQGSEA. The CDR3 is CSVAAGNNQPQHF. The CDR3 bases are TGCAGCGTTGCCGCAGGGAACAATCAGCCCCAGCATTTT. Drawing the rest from reference TRBV29-1 and TRBJ1-5, the complete variable domain is SAVISQKPSRDICQRGTSLTIQCQVDSQVTMMFWYRQQPGQSLTLIATANQGSEATYESGFVIDKFPISRPNLTFSTLTVSNMSPEDSSIYLCSVAAGNNQPQHFGDGTRLSIL.

This clonotype came up many times. The chain is built from TRBV4-3 and TRBJ1-2, with TRBD1 matching 8 bases. CDR1 LGHNA and CDR2 YSLEER come from the germline V gene. This CDR3 spans 15 amino acids. The J segment lost 3 bases and the V segment lost 0 bases, leaving 3 bases of the junction unmatched. The CDR3 region has the DNA TGCGCCAGCAGCCAAGAGGACAGGGCGGACTATGGCTACACCTTC. Protein product: CASSQEDRADYGYTF.

This clonotype was recorded many times. The rearrangement uses TRBV6-1 and TRBJ2-7; D is unclear. Trimming removed 5 bases at V and 5 bases at J, with 16 bases between. Germline V gene sequence: CDR1 MNHNS, CDR2 SASEGT. This CDR3 has 14 amino acids. This CDR3 reads CASSPPGGFHEQYF. CDR3 nucleotides: TGTGCCAGCAGTCCCCCCGGTGGGTTTCACGAGCAGTACTTC.

Relative to its sample, this clonotype is medium-sized (0.01 to 0.1%). The chain carries TRBV12-3 or TRBV12-4 and TRBJ1-1, with TRBD1 matching 7 bases. The CDR3 runs 15 residues. J was trimmed by 5 bases and V by 5 bases; bases with no gene match: 11. The CDR3 DNA reads TGTGCCAGCAGTGAACGGGGACAGAGTATTACTGAAGCTTTCTTT. Protein sequence: CASSERGQSITEAFF.

The sample holds many counts of this clonotype. The chain recombines TRBV7-9 with TRBJ1-4, with D possibly being TRBD1 (5 bases). In germline, CDR1 is SEHNR, CDR2 FQNEAQ (reference sequence). CDR3 length: 16 amino acids. Trimming took off 1 base at V and 8 bases at J, with 17 bases between the two ends. The CDR3 region has the DNA TGTGCCAGCAGCTTAGGCCAGGGCTATGAACGGGAAAAACTGTTTTTT. Amino acid sequence: CASSLGQGYEREKLFF.

By proportion, this clonotype is medium-sized. This chain links TRBV7-9 with TRBJ2-4; no clear D. The germline V and J ends were trimmed by 3 bases and 6 bases, with 12 bases remaining between them. The CDR3 covers 14 residues. The germline gives CDR1 SEHNR, CDR2 FQNEAQ (reference sequence). This CDR3 reads CASSFVGRGNIQYF. CDR3 in DNA: TGTGCCAGCAGCTTCGTTGGGCGAGGAAACATTCAGTACTTC. Full variable domain (remainder filled in from reference TRBV7-9 and TRBJ2-4): DTGVSQNPRHKITKRGQNVTFRCDPISEHNRLYWYRQTLGQGPEFLTYFQNEAQLEKSRLLSDRFSAERPKGSFSTLEIQRTEQGDSAMYLCASSFVGRGNIQYFGAGTRLSVL.

The sample holds many counts of this clonotype. The chain carries TRBV15 and TRBJ1-5, with D uncertain. The CDR3 has 12 residues. Trimming took off 0 bases at V and 7 bases at J, with 4 bases between the two ends. Looked up from germline, CDR1 is LNHNV and CDR2 is YYDKDF (reference sequence). CDR3 sequence: CATSRDRQPQHF. CDR3 nucleotides: TGTGCCACCAGCAGAGATCGGCAGCCCCAGCATTTT.

This clonotype was counted many times. This rearrangement joins TRBV7-9 to TRBJ1-1; the D gene is possibly TRBD1 (5 bases). The germline V gene has CDR1 SEHNR and CDR2 FQNEAQ (reference sequence). Trimming took 5 bases from V and 4 from J, leaving 17 bases between them. The CDR3 totals 15 residues. The CDR3 spells CASSLRLGESTEAFF. The CDR3 region has the DNA TGTGCCAGCAGCCTTAGATTGGGGGAGAGCACTGAAGCTTTCTTT.

This clonotype has just a few counts. The chain couples TRBV29-1 to TRBJ2-5, with D possibly called TRBD1 or TRBD2 (5 bases each). This CDR3 spans 12 amino acids. Trimming removed 8 bases at V and 2 bases at J, with 12 bases between. The germline V gene encodes CDR1 SQVTM and CDR2 ANQGSEA. The DNA of the CDR3 is TGCAGCCTCGGGACGCAGCAAGAGACCCAGTACTTC. The encoded protein is CSLGTQQETQYF.

This clonotype was counted at least ten times. V is TRBV11-2 and J is TRBJ2-1; 7 bases are a match to TRBD2. This CDR3 has 14 amino acids. V lost 3 bases to trimming and J lost 4 bases; unmatched junction nucleotides: 3. Germline V gene lookup returns CDR1 SGHAT and CDR2 FQNNGV. CDR3 region: CASSLAGVYNEQFF. For the CDR3, the DNA is TGTGCCAGCAGCTTGGCGGGGGTATACAATGAGCAGTTCTTC.

This clonotype was seen repeatedly, ten times or more. J is TRBJ1-4 and V is TRBV6-5; 7 bases fit TRBD1. The germline CDR1 and CDR2 sequences are MNHEY and SVGAGI. Trimming removed 2 bases from V and 8 bases from J; junction bases left unmatched: 11. CDR3 size: 16 residues. CDR3 DNA: TGTGCCAGCAGTTACAAGATACAGGGGAATAGGGAAAAACTGTTTTTT. Translating gives CASSYKIQGNREKLFF.

This clonotype came up many times. The chain carries TRBV7-2 and TRBJ2-5; D might be TRBD1 (6 bases). The V end was cut by 5 bases, the J end by 5 bases, with 15 bases between. CDR3 size: 14 residues. Germline-derived CDR1 and CDR2 are SGHTA and FQGNSA. The CDR3 nucleotides read TGTGCCAGCAGCCAGGACAGTCGCTACGAGACCCAGTACTTC. Translated, it gives CASSQDSRYETQYF.

There are many counts of this clonotype. This chain joins TRBV20-1 and TRBJ1-2; D not resolved. The CDR3 has 12 amino acids. Germline assignment: CDR1 DFQATT and CDR2 SNEGSKA (reference sequence). Deletions cut 6 bases from V and 3 bases from J, with 11 bases between. CDR3 in amino acids: CSAPRSDYGYTF. The CDR3 DNA follows: TGCAGTGCCCCGAGATCGGACTATGGCTACACCTTC.

The rearrangement joins TRBV6-5 to TRBJ2-6; D remains ambiguous. Germline lookup yields CDR1 MNHEY and CDR2 SVGAGI. V shed 11 bases and J shed 2 bases, with 10 bases lying between them. The CDR3 has 13 residues. CDR3 amino acids: CAAYRPGANVLTF. The CDR3 DNA follows: TGTGCCGCCTACAGACCTGGGGCCAACGTCCTGACTTTC.

In its sample, this clonotype ranks as medium-sized. J is TRBJ2-7 and V is TRBV4-2, with D possibly TRBD1 on 6 matching bases. Trimming stripped 0 bases from V and 2 bases from J, with 20 bases between. CDR3 length: 18 residues. CDR1 and CDR2 (germline): LGHNA, YNFKEQ. The CDR3 is CASSQDPPTGNFPYEQYF. The CDR3 DNA follows: TGTGCCAGCAGCCAAGATCCCCCGACAGGAAATTTTCCCTACGAGCAGTACTTC.